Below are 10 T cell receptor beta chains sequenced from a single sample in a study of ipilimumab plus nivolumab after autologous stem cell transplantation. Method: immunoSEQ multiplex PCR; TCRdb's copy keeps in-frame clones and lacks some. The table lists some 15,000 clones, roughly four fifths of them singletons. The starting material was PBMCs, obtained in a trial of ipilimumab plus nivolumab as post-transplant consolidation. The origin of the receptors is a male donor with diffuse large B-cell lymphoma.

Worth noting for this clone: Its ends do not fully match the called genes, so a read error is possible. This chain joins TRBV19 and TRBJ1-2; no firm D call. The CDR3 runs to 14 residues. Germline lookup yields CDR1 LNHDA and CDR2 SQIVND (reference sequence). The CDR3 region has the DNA TGTGCCAGTAGGGGCGGCCCTCCGAACTATAGCTACACCTTC. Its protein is CASRGGPPNYSYTF.

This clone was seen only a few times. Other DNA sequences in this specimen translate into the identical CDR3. CDR3 in amino acids: CASSFRNTGELFF. CDR3 sequence (DNA): TGTGCCAGCAGCTTCAGGAACACCGGGGAGCTGTTTTTT. This sequence joins TRBV11-3 and TRBJ2-2, with D hard to call. This CDR3 spans 13 amino acids. The germline V gene has CDR1 SGHNT and CDR2 YENEEA. Trimming took 3 bases from V and 1 from J, leaving 3 bases between them.

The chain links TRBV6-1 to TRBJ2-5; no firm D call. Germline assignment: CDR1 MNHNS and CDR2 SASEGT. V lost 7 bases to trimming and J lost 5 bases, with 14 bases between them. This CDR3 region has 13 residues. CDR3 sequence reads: CASTVGVRETQYF. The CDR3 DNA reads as TGTGCCAGCACGGTTGGAGTGAGGGAGACCCAGTACTTC.

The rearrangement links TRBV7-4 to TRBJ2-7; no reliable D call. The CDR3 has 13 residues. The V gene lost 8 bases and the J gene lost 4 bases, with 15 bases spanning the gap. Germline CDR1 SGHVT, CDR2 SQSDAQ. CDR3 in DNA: TGTGCCAGCCTACATTCAAGAGAATACGAGCAGTACTTC. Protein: CASLHSREYEQYF. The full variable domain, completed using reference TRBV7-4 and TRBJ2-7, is GAGVSQSPRYKVAKRGRDVALRCDSISGHVTLYWYRQTLGQGSEVLTYSQSDAQRDKSGRPSGRFSAERPERSVSTLKIQRTEQGDSAVYLCASLHSREYEQYFGPGTRLTVT.

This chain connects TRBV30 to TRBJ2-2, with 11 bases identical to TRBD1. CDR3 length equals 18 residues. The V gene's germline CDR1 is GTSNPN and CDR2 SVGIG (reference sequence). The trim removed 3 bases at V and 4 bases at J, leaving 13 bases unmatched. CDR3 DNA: TGTGCCTGGAGGCCAGAAGCTCTTGGGACAGGGGGCACCGGGGAGCTGTTTTTT. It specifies CAWRPEALGTGGTGELFF.

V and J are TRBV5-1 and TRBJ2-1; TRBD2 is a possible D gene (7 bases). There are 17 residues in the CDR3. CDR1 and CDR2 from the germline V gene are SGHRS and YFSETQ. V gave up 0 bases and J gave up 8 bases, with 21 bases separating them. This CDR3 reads CASSLERGGRAGDEQFF. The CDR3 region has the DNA TGCGCCAGCAGCTTGGAACGAGGGGGGAGGGCCGGGGATGAGCAGTTCTTC.

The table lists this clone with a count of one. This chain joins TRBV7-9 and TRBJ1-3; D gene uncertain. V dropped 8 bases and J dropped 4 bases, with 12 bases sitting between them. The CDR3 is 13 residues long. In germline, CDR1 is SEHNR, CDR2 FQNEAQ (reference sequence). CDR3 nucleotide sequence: TGTGCCAGCGACGTGGTCGCCGGAAACACCATATATTTT. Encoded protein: CASDVVAGNTIYF. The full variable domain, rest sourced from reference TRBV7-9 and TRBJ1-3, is DTGVSQNPRHKITKRGQNVTFRCDPISEHNRLYWYRQTLGQGPEFLTYFQNEAQLEKSRLLSDRFSAERPKGSFSTLEIQRTEQGDSAMYLCASDVVAGNTIYFGEGSWLTVV.

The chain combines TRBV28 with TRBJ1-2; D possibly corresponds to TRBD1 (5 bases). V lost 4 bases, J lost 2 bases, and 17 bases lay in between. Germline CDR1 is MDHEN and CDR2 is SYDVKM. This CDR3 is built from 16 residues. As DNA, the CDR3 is TGTGCCAGCAGTTACATGGACACCCGATCAAACTATGGCTACACCTTC. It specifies CASSYMDTRSNYGYTF.

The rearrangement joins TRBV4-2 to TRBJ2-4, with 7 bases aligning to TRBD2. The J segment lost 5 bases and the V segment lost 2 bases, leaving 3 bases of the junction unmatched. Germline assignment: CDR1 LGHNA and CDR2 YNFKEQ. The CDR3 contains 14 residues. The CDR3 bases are TGTGCCAGCAGCCAATTGGCGGGGGAAAACATTCAGTACTTC. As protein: CASSQLAGENIQYF.

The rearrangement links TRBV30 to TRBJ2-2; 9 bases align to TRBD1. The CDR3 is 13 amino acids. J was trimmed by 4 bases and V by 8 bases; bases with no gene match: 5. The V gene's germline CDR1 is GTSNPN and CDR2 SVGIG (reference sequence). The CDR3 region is CAGGTGFTGELFF. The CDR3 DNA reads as TGTGCCGGGGGGACAGGGTTCACCGGGGAGCTGTTTTTT.